Listed below are T cell receptor beta chains from one sample, sequenced in a study of shared clonotypes between healthy human individuals. Here immunoSEQ multiplex PCR was the method, and the copy in TCRdb shows in-frame clones only, minus some. The repertoire holds around 2.1 million clones, with 90% to 97% as singletons. The sample was naive CD4+ T cells sorted from blood. These receptors were taken from a man in his late teens or twenties in good health. The CDR3 runs from the conserved cysteine through the conserved F or W. A D gene is named only where the DNA matches it firmly. Expanded clones are given a class, and other clones once, few, many or no size at all.

clone_size: NA
cdr3_length: 16
d_call: NA
v_call: TRBV5-1
j_call: TRBJ2-5
cdr3_aa: CASSLEAGRIQETQYF
cdr3_nt: TGCGCCAGCAGCTTGGAGGCGGGGAGAATCCAAGAGACCCAGTACTTC

clone_size: NA
cdr3_length: 13
d_call: NA
v_call: TRBV30
j_call: TRBJ1-5
cdr3_aa: CAWSRGEGQPQHF
cdr3_nt: TGTGCCTGGAGTCGGGGAGAAGGTCAGCCCCAGCATTTT

clone_size: NA
cdr3_length: 14
d_call: TRBD1
v_call: TRBV6-1
j_call: TRBJ2-7
cdr3_aa: CASNAGQGTYEQYF
cdr3_nt: TGTGCCAGCAACGCGGGACAGGGGACCTACGAGCAGTACTTC

clone_size: NA
cdr3_length: 13
d_call: TRBD1
v_call: TRBV29-1
j_call: TRBJ2-7
cdr3_aa: CSVIQGAGDEQYF
cdr3_nt: TGCAGCGTTATCCAGGGGGCCGGGGACGAGCAGTACTTC

clone_size: NA
cdr3_length: 15
d_call: NA
v_call: TRBV10-3
j_call: TRBJ2-7
cdr3_aa: CAISVLSGNSYEQYF
cdr3_nt: TGTGCCATCAGTGTACTGTCGGGAAATTCCTACGAGCAGTACTTC

clone_size: NA
cdr3_length: 14
d_call: NA
v_call: TRBV4-1
j_call: TRBJ1-5
cdr3_aa: CASSQESGNQPQHF
cdr3_nt: TGCGCCAGCAGCCAAGAAAGTGGCAATCAGCCCCAGCATTTT

clone_size: NA
cdr3_length: 13
d_call: TRBD1
v_call: TRBV18
j_call: TRBJ1-2
cdr3_aa: CASSPDRGEGYTF
cdr3_nt: TGTGCCAGCTCTCCCGACAGGGGTGAAGGCTACACCTTC

clone_size: few
cdr3_length: 13
d_call: NA
v_call: TRBV10-3
j_call: TRBJ2-1
cdr3_aa: CAISESMGDEQFF
cdr3_nt: TGTGCCATCAGTGAGTCGATGGGGGATGAGCAGTTCTTC

clone_size: NA
cdr3_length: 13
d_call: NA
v_call: TRBV5-6
j_call: TRBJ2-2
cdr3_aa: CASSSVNGGELFF
cdr3_nt: TGTGCCAGCAGCTCCGTCAACGGCGGGGAGCTGTTTTTT

clone_size: NA
cdr3_length: 16
d_call: TRBD2
v_call: TRBV13
j_call: TRBJ2-2
cdr3_aa: CASSARLAGNTGELFF
cdr3_nt: TGTGCCAGCAGCGCGAGACTAGCGGGGAACACCGGGGAGCTGTTTTTT

clone_size: NA
cdr3_length: 17
d_call: NA
v_call: TRBV7-9
j_call: TRBJ1-4
cdr3_aa: CASSLAPIQATNEKLFF
cdr3_nt: TGTGCCAGCAGCTTAGCCCCGATACAAGCAACTAATGAAAAACTGTTTTTT

clone_size: NA
cdr3_length: 16
d_call: TRBD2
v_call: TRBV11-2
j_call: TRBJ2-3
cdr3_aa: CASSSRLAWTTDTQYF
cdr3_nt: TGTGCCAGCAGCTCACGACTAGCGTGGACCACAGATACGCAGTATTTT

clone_size: NA
cdr3_length: 16
d_call: TRBD2
v_call: TRBV5-4
j_call: TRBJ2-3
cdr3_aa: CASSFSQAGSTDTQYF
cdr3_nt: TGTGCCAGCAGCTTTTCCCAAGCGGGGAGCACAGATACGCAGTATTTT

clone_size: NA
cdr3_length: 13
d_call: NA
v_call: TRBV25-1
j_call: TRBJ2-5
cdr3_aa: CASSENRVETQYF
cdr3_nt: TGTGCCAGCAGTGAAAACAGGGTAGAGACCCAGTACTTC

clone_size: NA
cdr3_length: 14
d_call: NA
v_call: TRBV6-1
j_call: TRBJ2-2
cdr3_aa: CASTTGGGTGELFF
cdr3_nt: TGTGCCAGCACCACGGGTGGTGGTACCGGGGAGCTGTTTTTT

clone_size: NA
cdr3_length: 13
d_call: NA
v_call: TRBV6-5
j_call: TRBJ2-1
cdr3_aa: CASSSLGYNEQFF
cdr3_nt: TGTGCCAGCAGCTCATTGGGGTACAATGAGCAGTTCTTC

clone_size: NA
cdr3_length: 15
d_call: TRBD2
v_call: TRBV18
j_call: TRBJ2-5
cdr3_aa: CASSLLAGNLETQYF
cdr3_nt: TGTGCCAGCTCACTTCTAGCGGGAAACTTAGAGACCCAGTACTTC

clone_size: NA
cdr3_length: 14
d_call: TRBD1
v_call: TRBV11-2
j_call: TRBJ2-5
cdr3_aa: CASSYRQGPETQYF
cdr3_nt: TGTGCCAGCAGCTACAGACAGGGTCCCGAGACCCAGTACTTC

clone_size: NA
cdr3_length: 14
d_call: NA
v_call: TRBV5-6
j_call: TRBJ2-7
cdr3_aa: CASSPGRMPYEQYF
cdr3_nt: TGTGCCAGCAGCCCAGGGAGGATGCCCTACGAGCAGTACTTC

clone_size: NA
cdr3_length: 13
d_call: TRBD1
v_call: TRBV18
j_call: TRBJ1-1
cdr3_aa: CASSYDRDTEAFF
cdr3_nt: TGTGCCAGCTCATACGACAGGGACACTGAAGCTTTCTTT

clone_size: NA
cdr3_length: 15
d_call: NA
v_call: TRBV5-6
j_call: TRBJ2-7
cdr3_aa: CASSRDRLVWYQQYF
cdr3_nt: TGTGCCAGCAGCCGAGACCGCCTGGTCTGGTACCAGCAGTACTTC

clone_size: NA
cdr3_length: 15
d_call: TRBD1
v_call: TRBV6-1
j_call: TRBJ1-4
cdr3_aa: CASSPEQGLNEKLFF
cdr3_nt: TGTGCCAGCAGTCCGGAACAGGGGCTAAACGAAAAACTGTTTTTT

clone_size: NA
cdr3_length: 12
d_call: NA
v_call: TRBV5-1
j_call: TRBJ2-1
cdr3_aa: CASSLEGNEQFF
cdr3_nt: TGCGCCAGCAGCTTGGAGGGAAATGAGCAGTTCTTC

clone_size: NA
cdr3_length: 14
d_call: NA
v_call: TRBV5-1
j_call: TRBJ1-2
cdr3_aa: CASSLGTENYGYTF
cdr3_nt: TGCGCCAGCAGCTTGGGGACAGAAAACTATGGCTACACCTTC

clone_size: NA
cdr3_length: 13
d_call: TRBD2
v_call: TRBV29-1
j_call: TRBJ2-1
cdr3_aa: CSVAPLLAGRLFF
cdr3_nt: TGCAGCGTTGCCCCCCTACTAGCGGGCCGCCTCTTCTTC